A selection of T cell receptor beta chains follows, all from one sample in a study of vaccination effects on CD4 cells after COVID-19. The antigens for these receptors are not known. Libraries were prepared by immunoSEQ multiplex PCR; TCRdb keeps only in-frame clonotypes and omits some of them. The sample yields 25,000 or so clones, roughly 80% seen once. The material was CD4+ T cells from PBMCs cultured with SARS-CoV-2 spike peptides, obtained after COVID-19 vaccination. The receptors come from a human donor who received a COVID-19 vaccine. The CDR3 runs from the conserved cysteine through the conserved F or W. Fields, in order: CDR3 protein, CDR3 length, J gene, V gene.

CDR3aa: CASGNQGSYNSPLHF
len: 15
j_gene: TRBJ1-6
v_gene: TRBV2

CDR3aa: CASSFGTGLGGYTF
len: 14
j_gene: TRBJ1-2
v_gene: TRBV6-5

CDR3aa: CASSQPQGGDGEGYTF
len: 16
j_gene: TRBJ1-2
v_gene: TRBV4-1

CDR3aa: CASSLQGSVNTGELFF
len: 16
j_gene: TRBJ2-2
v_gene: TRBV5-1

CDR3aa: CATEGILFGELFF
len: 13
j_gene: TRBJ2-2
v_gene: TRBV2

CDR3aa: CATSRDRGNQPQHF
len: 14
j_gene: TRBJ1-5
v_gene: TRBV15

CDR3aa: CASTRRQGGTDTQYF
len: 15
j_gene: TRBJ2-3
v_gene: TRBV6-5

CDR3aa: CASSLKGDFQETQYF
len: 15
j_gene: TRBJ2-5
v_gene: TRBV5-6

CDR3aa: CASSRDRGDYGYTF
len: 14
j_gene: TRBJ1-2
v_gene: TRBV2

CDR3aa: CASSVMPIGSNYGYTF
len: 16
j_gene: TRBJ1-2
v_gene: TRBV9

CDR3aa: CASSGTIGTYEQYF
len: 14
j_gene: TRBJ2-7
v_gene: TRBV9

CDR3aa: CASSSVRRAGDNEQFF
len: 16
j_gene: TRBJ2-1
v_gene: TRBV7-2

CDR3aa: CASSLDMANTEAFF
len: 14
j_gene: TRBJ1-1
v_gene: TRBV2

CDR3aa: CASSSRQTNQPQHF
len: 14
j_gene: TRBJ1-5
v_gene: TRBV6-5

CDR3aa: CASSLEGHRDF
len: 11
j_gene: TRBJ2-5
v_gene: TRBV5-1

CDR3aa: CASGRTGDTYEQYF
len: 14
j_gene: TRBJ2-7
v_gene: TRBV2

CDR3aa: CASGGTSGTKDTQYF
len: 15
j_gene: TRBJ2-3
v_gene: TRBV5-1

CDR3aa: CASSSLPREGWSYEQYF
len: 17
j_gene: TRBJ2-7
v_gene: TRBV5-1

CDR3aa: CASSIAETYTDTQYF
len: 15
j_gene: TRBJ2-3
v_gene: TRBV5-4

CDR3aa: CASSQLTAGDETQYF
len: 15
j_gene: TRBJ2-5
v_gene: TRBV16

CDR3aa: CAWKPQVQETQYF
len: 13
j_gene: TRBJ2-5
v_gene: TRBV30

CDR3aa: CASSSDRDTGELFF
len: 14
j_gene: TRBJ2-2
v_gene: TRBV10-1

CDR3aa: CASSYSFQGNTEAFF
len: 15
j_gene: TRBJ1-1
v_gene: TRBV6-5

CDR3aa: CASSSRDRGPGELFF
len: 15
j_gene: TRBJ2-2
v_gene: TRBV7-6

CDR3aa: CATRTGGQETQYF
len: 13
j_gene: TRBJ2-5
v_gene: TRBV19

CDR3aa: CASSSDLGDYGYTF
len: 14
j_gene: TRBJ1-2
v_gene: TRBV7-9

CDR3aa: CASSLEVGGGRRGTQYF
len: 17
j_gene: TRBJ2-5
v_gene: TRBV5-1

CDR3aa: CASRQGEGYGYTF
len: 13
j_gene: TRBJ1-2
v_gene: TRBV2

CDR3aa: CASSLAGGTNTEAFF
len: 15
j_gene: TRBJ1-1
v_gene: TRBV5-6

CDR3aa: CASSEGSSYNSPLHF
len: 15
j_gene: TRBJ1-6
v_gene: TRBV6-1

CDR3aa: CASSRQGNGYTF
len: 12
j_gene: TRBJ1-2
v_gene: TRBV6-5

CDR3aa: CASSFSLAGSYEQYF
len: 15
j_gene: TRBJ2-7
v_gene: TRBV7-6

CDR3aa: CSAREETQYF
len: 10
j_gene: TRBJ2-5
v_gene: TRBV20-1

CDR3aa: CASSGDSWNTEAFF
len: 14
j_gene: TRBJ1-1
v_gene: TRBV5-1

CDR3aa: CASSYSSQAGDYGYTF
len: 16
j_gene: TRBJ1-2
v_gene: TRBV6-5

CDR3aa: CASSQGTSGGPEQYF
len: 15
j_gene: TRBJ2-7
v_gene: TRBV4-1